These T cell receptor beta chains were read from a single sample in a study of PD-L1 blockade in urothelial cancer. Only in-frame clones appear in the TCRdb table, and some are missing; sequencing was by immunoSEQ multiplex PCR. The sample contains about 38,000 clones, around 81% of which appear only once. This sample comprised PBMCs, obtained around atezolizumab (anti-PD-L1) treatment. These receptors were collected from a man aged 80 or over with urothelial cancer. The CDR3 runs from the conserved cysteine through the conserved F or W. The order of the fields is CDR3 DNA, CDR3 protein, clone size, J gene, D gene, V gene. The D gene is left open where the match is weak. Expanded clones get a size class; other rows say once, few or many, or leave the size out.

TGCGCCAGCAGCTTGGAGCCGGGACAGGGAGGCCAGCCCCAGCATTTT CASSLEPGQGGQPQHF . TRBJ1-5 TRBD1 TRBV5-1
TGCGCCAGCAGTCAACAGGGAAACGAGCAGTACTTC CASSQQGNEQYF . TRBJ2-7 . TRBV4-1
TGTGCCTCCATGCCGGCGGGCTCCTACAATGAGCAGTTCTTC CASMPAGSYNEQFF once TRBJ2-1 . TRBV28
TGTGCCAGCAGCTTCCTCTTGGGACTAGCGGGAGAAGAGACCCAGTACTTC CASSFLLGLAGEETQYF . TRBJ2-5 TRBD2 TRBV11-2
TGTGCCAGCAGCGATCGACAGGGTCCAGAGACCCAGTACTTC CASSDRQGPETQYF few TRBJ2-5 TRBD1 TRBV28
TGTGCCAGCAGCGACCAGGGCGGAGTAAGCTATGGCTACACCTTC CASSDQGGVSYGYTF . TRBJ1-2 . TRBV6-1
TGTGCCAGTAGGGGAAGGGGGCGAGAGACCCAGTACTTC CASRGRGRETQYF . TRBJ2-5 TRBD1 TRBV19
TGTGCCAGCAGCGTAGGCGGAGACAGGGTCCACGAGCAGTACTTC CASSVGGDRVHEQYF . TRBJ2-7 TRBD1 TRBV9
TGTGCCAGCAAAAACAGGGGCCTCTACAATGAGCAGTTCTTC CASKNRGLYNEQFF . TRBJ2-1 TRBD1 TRBV6-1
TGTGCCAGCAGCTTTATTGAGGTGGGCGGGAGGCCTTATTCCTACGAGCAGTACTTC CASSFIEVGGRPYSYEQYF . TRBJ2-7 TRBD2 TRBV5-4
TGTGCCAACTCCCCCGTAGCGGGAGGGTCAGAGACCCAGTACTTC CANSPVAGGSETQYF . TRBJ2-5 TRBD2 TRBV6-1
TGCGCCAGCAGCTTGGAGGCCGGGTACAATGAGCAGTTCTTC CASSLEAGYNEQFF . TRBJ2-1 . TRBV5-1
TGTGCCAGCAGCTTGGCCCTGTGGGAGGACGGTGAGCAGTTCTTC CASSLALWEDGEQFF once TRBJ2-1 . TRBV5-4
TGTGCCAGCAGCGGGCGTCGGGCGGAGGCCCTTCCGTCGCAAGAGACCCAGTACTTC CASSGRRAEALPSQETQYF . TRBJ2-5 . TRBV7-6
TGCGCCAGCAGCTTGGGGGACAGGGGTAATGAAAAACTGTTTTTT CASSLGDRGNEKLFF . TRBJ1-4 TRBD1 TRBV5-1
TGCAGTGCGCGACAGGGGCAGACCCAGTACTTC CSARQGQTQYF . TRBJ2-5 TRBD1 TRBV20-1
TGCGCCAGCACCTTCAGAGCGGGAGGGGCCAATGAGCAGTTCTTC CASTFRAGGANEQFF . TRBJ2-1 TRBD2 TRBV5-1
TGTGCCAGTAGTACAGAAGCGGGCCCCTACAATGAGCAGTTCTTC CASSTEAGPYNEQFF medium-sized TRBJ2-1 . TRBV19
TGTGCCACCAGCAGAGGCAGGCTAGGGAGTACGGAGCAGTTCTTC CATSRGRLGSTEQFF few TRBJ2-1 . TRBV15
TGCGCCAGCAGCTTGGGTCGGGATGGGACTGAAGCTTTCTTT CASSLGRDGTEAFF few TRBJ1-1 . TRBV5-1
TGTGCCAGCAGCTTAGCTAGCGGGAGGGGGAGCACAGATACGCAGTATTTT CASSLASGRGSTDTQYF . TRBJ2-3 TRBD2 TRBV7-2
TGTGCCGGAACTAGCGGGAATGTTCAAGAGACCCAGTACTTC CAGTSGNVQETQYF . TRBJ2-5 TRBD2 TRBV30
TGCGCCAGCAGCCCACTGACTAGCGGGAGCTACGAGCAGTACTTC CASSPLTSGSYEQYF . TRBJ2-7 TRBD2 TRBV5-1
TGTGCCAGCAGCTTAGAGGTTGGACAGGGGAACTATGGCTACACCTTC CASSLEVGQGNYGYTF . TRBJ1-2 TRBD1 TRBV11-2
TGTGCCATCAGTGAGTCGACTAGCGGGGATCAAGAGACCCAGTACTTC CAISESTSGDQETQYF . TRBJ2-5 TRBD2 TRBV10-3
TGTGCCAGCAGCTTGGGGACAGGGTACTATGAAAAACTGTTTTTT CASSLGTGYYEKLFF . TRBJ1-4 TRBD1 TRBV5-5
TGCGCCAGCAGCCAAGGGACTAGCGGGAGAGTCGAGCAGTACTTC CASSQGTSGRVEQYF . TRBJ2-7 TRBD2 TRBV4-3
TGTGCCTGGACCGTAAGACAGGGCGGGGACTATGGCTACACCTTC CAWTVRQGGDYGYTF . TRBJ1-2 TRBD1 TRBV30
TGTGCCAGCAGCCCCGGACAGCACTATGGCTACACCTTC CASSPGQHYGYTF . TRBJ1-2 . TRBV5-6
TGCGCCAGCAGCACCAGACTGACTAGCGGCCCCGTCTACAATGAGCAGTTCTTC CASSTRLTSGPVYNEQFF few TRBJ2-1 TRBD2 TRBV4-3
TGTGCCAGCAGCGTAGCCCAGACAGAAAGCGAGACCCAGTACTTC CASSVAQTESETQYF . TRBJ2-5 . TRBV9
TGCAGCGTTGCGCGGGAGGTCGGGGAGCTGTTTTTT CSVAREVGELFF . TRBJ2-2 TRBD2 TRBV29-1
TGTGCCAGCAGCCTTGGGACAGGGGGCACCGGGGAGCTGTTTTTT CASSLGTGGTGELFF . TRBJ2-2 TRBD1 TRBV11-2
TGTGCCAGGCCTAGAGGACAGTTACCTTATGGCTACACCTTC CARPRGQLPYGYTF . TRBJ1-2 . TRBV27
TGTGCCAGCAGCTTAGAGAATTCTAGGTACAATGAGCAGTTCTTC CASSLENSRYNEQFF . TRBJ2-1 . TRBV5-6
TGTGCCAGCAGCTTAACCGGGACAGTCTACGAGCAGTACTTC CASSLTGTVYEQYF . TRBJ2-7 TRBD1 TRBV7-2
TGTGCCAGCAGCTTGAGGGCTAGCGGCGGGGGCGGGGAGCTGTTTTTT CASSLRASGGGGELFF few TRBJ2-2 TRBD2 TRBV5-4
TGCGCCAGCAGTGAGTCCCAACCCGGGATTAGCATGTGGACAGATACGCAGTATTTT CASSESQPGISMWTDTQYF . TRBJ2-3 . TRBV10-1
TGTGCCTGGAGTAGTTTTGGAGCGGGGGGGGAGCTGTTTTTT CAWSSFGAGGELFF . TRBJ2-2 TRBD2 TRBV30
TGCGCCAGCAGCTTAGGACAGGGGTGGAGCACAGATACGCAGTATTTT CASSLGQGWSTDTQYF . TRBJ2-3 TRBD1 TRBV5-1
TGCGCCAGCAGCTTGGATGCGGGCGTGTTAGATACGCAGTATTTT CASSLDAGVLDTQYF . TRBJ2-3 . TRBV5-1
TGTGCCAGCACCCATGGACTAGCGGGTAATACGCAGTATTTT CASTHGLAGNTQYF . TRBJ2-3 TRBD2 TRBV5-6
TGCGCCAGCAGCTTGGGGAGGACGGCGGGCTACAATGAGCAGTTCTTC CASSLGRTAGYNEQFF once TRBJ2-1 . TRBV5-1
TGTGCCAGCAGTTTAGCAGGGCCCAATCAGCCCCAGCATTTT CASSLAGPNQPQHF . TRBJ1-5 . TRBV27
TGTGCCAACTTACAGGGAAACGAGCAGTACTTC CANLQGNEQYF . TRBJ2-7 . TRBV2
TGTGCCACCTCCGACAGGGGGCGCTTGTACGAGCAGTACTTC CATSDRGRLYEQYF once TRBJ2-7 TRBD1 TRBV6-1
TGTGCCAGTAAGGCTCCGGGACAAGTCTTGTTCCGGCATTTT CASKAPGQVLFRHF . TRBJ1-5 . TRBV19
TGTGCCAGCAGTTCACTCGGGACTAGCGGCGCAGATACGCAGTATTTT CASSSLGTSGADTQYF . TRBJ2-3 TRBD2 TRBV27
TGTGCCAGCAGCCCCGACAAGTTCGCCAAAAACATTCAGTACTTC CASSPDKFAKNIQYF . TRBJ2-4 . TRBV5-4
TGTGCCAGTAGTATCCTCCCCGGGACAGGGACCGGGGAGCTGTTTTTT CASSILPGTGTGELFF . TRBJ2-2 TRBD1 TRBV19
TGTGCCAGCAGTCCCATAACTAGGCGTAGCTCCTACAATGAGCAGTTCTTC CASSPITRRSSYNEQFF . TRBJ2-1 . TRBV27
TGTGCCAGCAGTCGGGACAGGTCCTACGAGCAGTACTTC CASSRDRSYEQYF . TRBJ2-7 TRBD1 TRBV6-4
TGTGCCAGCAGTGACGGCCTCTTCACAGATACGCAGTATTTT CASSDGLFTDTQYF . TRBJ2-3 . TRBV6-4
TGTGCCAGTAGTATTTCGGGGGATACGCAGTATTTT CASSISGDTQYF . TRBJ2-3 . TRBV19
TGTGCCAGCAGCTTGTTTTCACCGGGACAGGGGTCGTACGAGCAGTACTTC CASSLFSPGQGSYEQYF once TRBJ2-7 TRBD1 TRBV5-5
TGTGCCAGCAGGCTTCAGGGTCAGCCCCAGCATTTT CASRLQGQPQHF . TRBJ1-5 . TRBV28